These T cell receptor beta chains were read from a single sample in a study of T cell responses to AZD1222 COVID-19 vaccine. Clones were sequenced by immunoSEQ multiplex PCR, and TCRdb holds only the in-frame ones, with some missing. The sample gives more than 140,000 clones, about 91% of which show up once; roughly 2% is in the top ten. The source was peripheral blood, collected on day 0 of AZD1222 vaccination. The receptors derive from an adult in good health. CDR3s include the opening cysteine and the closing phenylalanine or tryptophan. Each record gives: J gene, D gene, V gene, clone size, CDR3 length, CDR3 protein, CDR3 DNA. D genes are given only for firm matches. Only some rows state a clone size, as once, few, many or a class for expanded clones.

j_call: TRBJ1-1; d_call: TRBD1; v_call: TRBV18; clone_size: .; cdr3_length: 15; cdr3_aa: CASSPGTGLNTEAFF; cdr3_nt: TGTGCCAGCTCACCCGGGACAGGGTTGAACACTGAAGCTTTCTTT
j_call: TRBJ2-3; d_call: TRBD1; v_call: TRBV5-1; clone_size: .; cdr3_length: 18; cdr3_aa: CASSTQPPGGFSTDTQYF; cdr3_nt: TGCGCCAGCAGCACCCAACCCCCAGGGGGCTTTTCCACAGATACGCAGTATTTT
j_call: TRBJ1-3; d_call: TRBD1; v_call: TRBV30; clone_size: .; cdr3_length: 13; cdr3_aa: CAWGGQAGNTIYF; cdr3_nt: TGTGCCTGGGGGGGACAGGCTGGAAACACCATATATTTT
j_call: TRBJ1-4; d_call: .; v_call: TRBV6-5; clone_size: .; cdr3_length: 14; cdr3_aa: CASSHTATNEKLFF; cdr3_nt: TGTGCCAGCAGCCACACGGCAACTAATGAAAAACTGTTTTTT
j_call: TRBJ1-5; d_call: TRBD1; v_call: TRBV28; clone_size: .; cdr3_length: 14; cdr3_aa: CASSLRQGYQPQHF; cdr3_nt: TGTGCCAGCAGTTTGCGACAGGGGTATCAGCCCCAGCATTTT
j_call: TRBJ1-2; d_call: .; v_call: TRBV5-8; clone_size: .; cdr3_length: 13; cdr3_aa: CASSLGTYDGYTF; cdr3_nt: TGTGCCAGCAGCTTGGGGACGTATGACGGCTACACCTTC
j_call: TRBJ1-6; d_call: TRBD1; v_call: TRBV27; clone_size: .; cdr3_length: 14; cdr3_aa: CASSKGQYNSPLHF; cdr3_nt: TGTGCCAGCAGTAAGGGACAGTATAATTCACCCCTCCACTTT
j_call: TRBJ2-7; d_call: TRBD1; v_call: TRBV11-3; clone_size: once; cdr3_length: 14; cdr3_aa: CASSVDRGVNEQYF; cdr3_nt: TGTGCCAGCAGCGTCGACAGGGGTGTAAACGAGCAGTACTTC
j_call: TRBJ1-1; d_call: .; v_call: TRBV6-5; clone_size: .; cdr3_length: 15; cdr3_aa: CASSYLISRNTEAFF; cdr3_nt: TGTGCCAGCAGTTATCTTATCTCAAGGAACACTGAAGCTTTCTTT
j_call: TRBJ1-2; d_call: .; v_call: TRBV6-5; clone_size: .; cdr3_length: 15; cdr3_aa: CASSYDGSPNYGYTF; cdr3_nt: TGTGCCAGCAGTTACGACGGAAGTCCTAACTATGGCTACACCTTC
j_call: TRBJ1-5; d_call: .; v_call: TRBV28; clone_size: .; cdr3_length: 16; cdr3_aa: CASSSPKEGNHQPQHF; cdr3_nt: TGTGCCAGCAGTTCTCCCAAGGAGGGGAACCATCAGCCCCAGCATTTT
j_call: TRBJ1-2; d_call: .; v_call: TRBV7-9; clone_size: once; cdr3_length: 15; cdr3_aa: CASSLEGAANYGYTF; cdr3_nt: TGTGCCAGCAGCTTAGAAGGTGCAGCAAACTATGGCTACACCTTC
j_call: TRBJ1-3; d_call: .; v_call: TRBV5-1; clone_size: .; cdr3_length: 15; cdr3_aa: CASSLSGQPGNTIYF; cdr3_nt: TGCGCCAGCAGCTTATCTGGGCAGCCTGGAAACACCATATATTTT
j_call: TRBJ2-5; d_call: .; v_call: TRBV9; clone_size: .; cdr3_length: 16; cdr3_aa: CASSVRGAGLQETQYF; cdr3_nt: TGTGCCAGCAGCGTCAGGGGAGCGGGGCTCCAAGAGACCCAGTACTTC
j_call: TRBJ2-2; d_call: .; v_call: TRBV10-3; clone_size: .; cdr3_length: 13; cdr3_aa: CAISPGKQGELFF; cdr3_nt: TGTGCCATCAGTCCAGGGAAACAAGGGGAGCTGTTTTTT
j_call: TRBJ1-2; d_call: .; v_call: TRBV6-2/TRBV6-3; clone_size: .; cdr3_length: 13; cdr3_aa: CASSYDNGYGYTF; cdr3_nt: TGTGCCAGCAGTTATGACAACGGCTATGGCTACACCTTC
j_call: TRBJ2-1; d_call: .; v_call: TRBV13; clone_size: .; cdr3_length: 15; cdr3_aa: CASSLSPRSYNEQFF; cdr3_nt: TGTGCCAGCAGCTTAAGCCCTCGCTCCTACAATGAGCAGTTCTTC